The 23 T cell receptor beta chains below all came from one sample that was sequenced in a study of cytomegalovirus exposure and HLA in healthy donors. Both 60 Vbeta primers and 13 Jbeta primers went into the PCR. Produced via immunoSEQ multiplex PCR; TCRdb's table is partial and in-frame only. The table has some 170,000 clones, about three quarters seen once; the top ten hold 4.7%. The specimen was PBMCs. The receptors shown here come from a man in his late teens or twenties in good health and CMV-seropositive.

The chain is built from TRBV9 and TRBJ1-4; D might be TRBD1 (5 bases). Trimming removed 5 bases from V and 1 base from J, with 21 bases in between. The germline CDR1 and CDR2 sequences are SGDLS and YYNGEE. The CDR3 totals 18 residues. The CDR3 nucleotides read TGTGCCAGCAGTCCGGAGGAGGGACCCGCGGGAACTAATGAAAAACTGTTTTTT. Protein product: CASSPEEGPAGTNEKLFF.

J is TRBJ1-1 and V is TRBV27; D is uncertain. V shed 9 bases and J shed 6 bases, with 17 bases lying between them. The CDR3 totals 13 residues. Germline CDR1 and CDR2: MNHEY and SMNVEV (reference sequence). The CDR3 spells CASATGGWSEAFF. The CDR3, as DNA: TGTGCCAGTGCGACGGGTGGCTGGTCTGAAGCTTTCTTT.

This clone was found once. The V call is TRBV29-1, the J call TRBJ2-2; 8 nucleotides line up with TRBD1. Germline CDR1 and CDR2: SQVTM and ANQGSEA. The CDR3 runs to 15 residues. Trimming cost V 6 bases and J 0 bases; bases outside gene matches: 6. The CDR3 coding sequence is TGCAGCGTAGTAACGGGACAGGCGAACACCGGGGAGCTGTTTTTT. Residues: CSVVTGQANTGELFF.

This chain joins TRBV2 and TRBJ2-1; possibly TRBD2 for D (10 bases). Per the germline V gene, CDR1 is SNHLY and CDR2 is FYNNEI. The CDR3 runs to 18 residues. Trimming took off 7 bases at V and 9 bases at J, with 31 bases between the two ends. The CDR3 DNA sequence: TGTGCCAGCACAAAGCTCCGACAGGGGGTAGCGGGAGGTGGTGAGCAGTTCTTC. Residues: CASTKLRQGVAGGGEQFF.

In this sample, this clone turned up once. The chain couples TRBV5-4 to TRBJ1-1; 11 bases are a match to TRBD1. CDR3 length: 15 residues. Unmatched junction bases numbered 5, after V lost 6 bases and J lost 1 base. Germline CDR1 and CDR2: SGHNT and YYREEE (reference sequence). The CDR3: CASTGGQGGNTEAFF. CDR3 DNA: TGTGCCAGCACCGGGGGACAGGGGGGGAACACTGAAGCTTTCTTT.

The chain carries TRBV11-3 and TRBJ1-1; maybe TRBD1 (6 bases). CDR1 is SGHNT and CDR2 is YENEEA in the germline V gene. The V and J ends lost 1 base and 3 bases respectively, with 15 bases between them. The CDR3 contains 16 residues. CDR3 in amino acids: CASSLGPGVTDTEAFF. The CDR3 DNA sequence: TGTGCCAGCAGCTTAGGTCCAGGGGTAACGGACACTGAAGCTTTCTTT.

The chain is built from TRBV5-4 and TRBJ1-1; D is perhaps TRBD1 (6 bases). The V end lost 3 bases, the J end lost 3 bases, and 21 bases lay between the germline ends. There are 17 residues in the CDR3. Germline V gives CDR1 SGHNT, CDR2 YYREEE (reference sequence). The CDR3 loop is CASSSGGGKGFDTEAFF. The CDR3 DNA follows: TGTGCCAGCAGCTCCGGCGGGGGCAAGGGGTTTGACACTGAAGCTTTCTTT.

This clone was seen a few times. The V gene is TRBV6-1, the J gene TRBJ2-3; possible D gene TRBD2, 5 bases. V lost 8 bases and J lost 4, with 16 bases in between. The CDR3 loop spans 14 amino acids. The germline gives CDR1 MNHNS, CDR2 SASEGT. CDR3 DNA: TGTGCCAGCTACCCCGAGGGCTTCCCAGATACGCAGTATTTT. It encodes CASYPEGFPDTQYF.

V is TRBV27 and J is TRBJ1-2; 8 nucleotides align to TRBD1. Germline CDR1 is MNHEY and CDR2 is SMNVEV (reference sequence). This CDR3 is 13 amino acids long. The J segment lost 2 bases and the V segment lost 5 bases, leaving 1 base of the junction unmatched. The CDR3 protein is CASSTGGNYGYTF. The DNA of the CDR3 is TGTGCCAGCAGTACAGGGGGAAACTATGGCTACACCTTC.

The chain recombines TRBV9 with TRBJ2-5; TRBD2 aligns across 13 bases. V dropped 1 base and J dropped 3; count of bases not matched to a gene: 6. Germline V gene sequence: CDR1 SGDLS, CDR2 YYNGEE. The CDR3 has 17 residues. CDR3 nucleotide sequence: TGTGCCAGCAGCGTAACTATCGGGACTAGCGGGAAAGAGACCCAGTACTTC. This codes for CASSVTIGTSGKETQYF.

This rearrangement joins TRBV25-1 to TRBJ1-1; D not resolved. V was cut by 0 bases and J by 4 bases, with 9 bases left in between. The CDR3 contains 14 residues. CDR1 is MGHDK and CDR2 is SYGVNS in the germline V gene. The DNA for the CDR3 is TGTGCCAGCAGTGAATATAGAGGGAGCACTGAAGCTTTCTTT. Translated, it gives CASSEYRGSTEAFF.

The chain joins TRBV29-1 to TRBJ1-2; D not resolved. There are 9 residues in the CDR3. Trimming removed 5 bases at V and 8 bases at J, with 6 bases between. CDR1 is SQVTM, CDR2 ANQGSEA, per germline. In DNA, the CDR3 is TGCAGCGTTTATTCCGGCTACACCTTC. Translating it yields CSVYSGYTF.

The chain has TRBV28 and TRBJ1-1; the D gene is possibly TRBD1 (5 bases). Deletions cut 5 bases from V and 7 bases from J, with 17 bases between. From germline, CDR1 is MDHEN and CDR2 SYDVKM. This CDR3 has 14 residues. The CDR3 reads CASSPGGSLVEAFF. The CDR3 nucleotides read TGTGCCAGCAGTCCCGGGGGTTCTTTGGTTGAAGCTTTCTTT.

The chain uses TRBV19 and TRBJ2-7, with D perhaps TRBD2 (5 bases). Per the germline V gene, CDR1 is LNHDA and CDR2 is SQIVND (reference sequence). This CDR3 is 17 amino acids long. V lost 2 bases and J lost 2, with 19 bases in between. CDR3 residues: CASSIIRGGGEAYEQYV. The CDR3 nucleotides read TGTGCCAGTAGTATAATCAGAGGAGGCGGAGAAGCCTACGAGCAGTACGTC.

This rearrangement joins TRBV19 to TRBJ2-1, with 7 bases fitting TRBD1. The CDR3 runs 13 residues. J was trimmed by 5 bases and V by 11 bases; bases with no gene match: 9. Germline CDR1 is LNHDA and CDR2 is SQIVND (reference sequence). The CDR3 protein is CAAGTELNNEQFF. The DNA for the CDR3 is TGTGCCGCCGGGACAGAACTTAACAATGAGCAGTTCTTC.

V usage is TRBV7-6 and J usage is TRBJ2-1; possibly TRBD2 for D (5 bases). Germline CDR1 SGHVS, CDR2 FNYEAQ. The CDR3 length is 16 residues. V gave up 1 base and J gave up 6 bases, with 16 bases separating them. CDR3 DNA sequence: TGTGCCAGCAGCTTAGAAGCGGACCATTCGGGCAATGAGCAGTTCTTC. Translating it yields CASSLEADHSGNEQFF. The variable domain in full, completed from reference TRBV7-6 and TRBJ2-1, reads GAGVSQSPRYKVTKRGQDVALRCDPISGHVSLYWYRQALGQGPEFLTYFNYEAQQDKSGLPNDRFSAERPEGSISTLTIQRTEQRDSAMYRCASSLEADHSGNEQFFGPGTRLTVL.

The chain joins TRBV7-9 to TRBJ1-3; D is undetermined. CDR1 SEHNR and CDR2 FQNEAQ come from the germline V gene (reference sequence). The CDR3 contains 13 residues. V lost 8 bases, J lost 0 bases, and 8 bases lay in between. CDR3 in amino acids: CASSFPSGNTIYF. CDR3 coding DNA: TGTGCCAGCTCCTTCCCCTCTGGAAACACCATATATTTT.

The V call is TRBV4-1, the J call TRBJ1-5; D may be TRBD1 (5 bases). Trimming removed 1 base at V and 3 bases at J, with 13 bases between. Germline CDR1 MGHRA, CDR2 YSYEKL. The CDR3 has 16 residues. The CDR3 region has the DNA TGCGCCAGCAGCCAAGGGGGGGGAATTCCCAATCAGCCCCAGCATTTT. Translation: CASSQGGGIPNQPQHF.

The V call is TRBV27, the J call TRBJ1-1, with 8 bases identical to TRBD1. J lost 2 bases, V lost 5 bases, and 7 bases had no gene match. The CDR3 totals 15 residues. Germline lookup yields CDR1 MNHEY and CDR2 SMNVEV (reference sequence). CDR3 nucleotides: TGTGCCAGCAGTCCTCGGGACAGGTCTAACACTGAAGCTTTCTTT. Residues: CASSPRDRSNTEAFF.

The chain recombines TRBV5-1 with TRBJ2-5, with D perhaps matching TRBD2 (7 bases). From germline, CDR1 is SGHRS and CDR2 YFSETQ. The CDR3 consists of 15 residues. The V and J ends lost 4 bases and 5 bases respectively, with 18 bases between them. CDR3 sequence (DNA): TGCGCCAGCAGCGCCGCGGGGGCCCTCGGTGAGACCCAGTACTTC. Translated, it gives CASSAAGALGETQYF. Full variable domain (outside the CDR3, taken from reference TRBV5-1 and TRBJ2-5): KAGVTQTPRYLIKTRGQQVTLSCSPISGHRSVSWYQQTPGQGLQFLFEYFSETQRNKGNFPGRFSGRQFSNSRSEMNVSTLELGDSALYLCASSAAGALGETQYFGPGTRLLVL.

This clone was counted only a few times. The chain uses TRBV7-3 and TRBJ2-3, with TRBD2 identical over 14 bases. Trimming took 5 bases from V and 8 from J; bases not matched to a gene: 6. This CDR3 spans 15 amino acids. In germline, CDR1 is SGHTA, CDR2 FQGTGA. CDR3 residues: CASSQTSGGERTQYF. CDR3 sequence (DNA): TGTGCCAGCAGCCAGACTAGCGGGGGGGAACGTACGCAGTATTTT.

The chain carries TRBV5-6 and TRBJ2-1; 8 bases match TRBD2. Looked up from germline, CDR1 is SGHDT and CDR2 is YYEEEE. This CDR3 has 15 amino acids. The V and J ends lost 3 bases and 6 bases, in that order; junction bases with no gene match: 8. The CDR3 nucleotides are TGTGCCAGCAGCTGGGAGCGGGAGTGGGCCAATGAGCAGTTCTTC. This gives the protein CASSWEREWANEQFF.

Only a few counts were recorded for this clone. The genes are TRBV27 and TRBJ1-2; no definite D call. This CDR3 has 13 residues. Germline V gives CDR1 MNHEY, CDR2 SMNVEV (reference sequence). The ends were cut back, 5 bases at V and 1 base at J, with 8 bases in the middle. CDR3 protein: CASSPLGNYGYTF. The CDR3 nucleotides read TGTGCCAGCAGTCCCCTAGGTAACTATGGCTACACCTTC.